This entry describes one T cell receptor beta chain. Germline V CDR1 and CDR2: SEHNR, FQNEAQ (reference sequence). Trimming removed 7 bases at V and 8 bases at J, with 17 bases between. The CDR3 extends over 13 amino acids. This table comes from immunoSEQ multiplex PCR, and its TCRdb copy is limited to in-frame clones, with some not included. Of tens of thousands of clones listed, roughly 85% are singletons. This record comes from a study of OX40 agonist ivuxolimab in advanced cancers. Patients were ineligible given autoimmune disease history or systemic immunosuppression. The genes are TRBV7-9 and TRBJ1-2; D possibly corresponds to TRBD1 (6 bases). The starting material was CD4+ or CD8+ T cells sorted from blood, obtained in a trial of the OX40 agonist ivuxolimab. The receptor was derived from an adult with an advanced solid tumor such as melanoma, head and neck, liver or kidney cancer. This CDR3 reads CASNPGQSLGYTF. The CDR3 DNA reads TGTGCCAGCAACCCGGGACAATCCCTCGGCTACACCTTC.